These 26 T cell receptor beta chains were sequenced from one sample in a study of shared clonotypes between healthy human individuals. The method was immunoSEQ multiplex PCR; TCRdb's version includes in-frame clones alone and lacks a portion of them. The sample lists roughly 2 million clones, roughly 96% occurring once. Sequenced material: naive CD4+ T cells sorted from blood. Subset of the sample: CD45RA+ positively selected. Receptors originate from a man between 18 and 35 years old in good health.

The chain combines TRBV7-3 with TRBJ1-1, with D unclear. The CDR3 contains 13 residues. The germline V gene has CDR1 SGHTA and CDR2 FQGTGA. V was pared by 4 bases and J by 1 base, with 7 bases between. The CDR3 sequence: CASSSLGNTEAFF. CDR3 nucleotide sequence: TGTGCCAGCAGCTCACTTGGGAACACTGAAGCTTTCTTT.

This clone was counted a few times. Other nucleotide sequences from this sample produce the same CDR3. The chain links TRBV18 to TRBJ1-2; D call uncertain. V was shortened by 3 bases and J by 6 bases, with 5 bases between the two germline ends. The V gene's germline CDR1 is KGHSH and CDR2 LQKENI. The CDR3 has 11 amino acids. The CDR3 DNA follows: TGTGCCAGCTCACCTGGGAATGGCTACACCTTC. This translates into CASSPGNGYTF.

This chain connects TRBV2 to TRBJ2-3; possibly TRBD2 for D (6 bases). The CDR3 is 12 amino acids. Germline V gene data show CDR1 as SNHLY and CDR2 as FYNNEI. Trimming took off 3 bases at V and 11 bases at J, with 12 bases between the two ends. CDR3 region: CASSDSGEWQYF. The CDR3 DNA follows: TGTGCCAGCAGTGATTCGGGGGAATGGCAGTATTTT.

Points on this clone: Within the sample, other DNA sequences also encode this same CDR3. V and J are TRBV9 and TRBJ2-5, with D perhaps TRBD2 (6 bases). Trimming removed 3 bases from V and 1 base from J, with 10 bases in between. Looked up from germline, CDR1 is SGDLS and CDR2 is YYNGEE. There are 14 residues in the CDR3. The CDR3 loop reads CASSDGTSQETQYF. In nucleotides, the CDR3 is TGTGCCAGCAGCGACGGGACTTCCCAAGAGACCCAGTACTTC.

This clone was observed a single time. The rearrangement links TRBV5-1 to TRBJ2-5; TRBD2 aligns across 14 bases. Germline-derived CDR1 and CDR2 are SGHRS and YFSETQ. This CDR3 region has 16 residues. V lost 4 bases, J lost 5 bases, and 7 bases stayed unmatched. The DNA for the CDR3 is TGCGCCAGCAGCCACGGGACTAGCGGGGGCCGGGAGACCCAGTACTTC. Translating gives CASSHGTSGGRETQYF.

The chain has TRBV4-1 and TRBJ2-7; D might be TRBD1 (8 bases). Trimming removed 3 bases from V and 4 bases from J, with 13 bases in between. Germline CDR1 MGHRA, CDR2 YSYEKL. This CDR3 contains 14 residues. The CDR3 DNA reads TGCGCCAGCAGCCAGACAGGGGAGGGGTACGAGCAGTACTTC. Amino acid sequence: CASSQTGEGYEQYF.

The V and J genes are TRBV7-3 and TRBJ1-1; D is unclear. Germline-derived CDR1 and CDR2 are SGHTA and FQGTGA. The CDR3 loop spans 17 amino acids. V lost 5 bases and J lost 2, with 21 bases in between. This CDR3 reads CASSPQSGSVHNTEAFF. The CDR3 region has the DNA TGTGCCAGCAGCCCCCAGAGTGGGTCGGTGCACAACACTGAAGCTTTCTTT.

The chain couples TRBV6-1 to TRBJ2-7; D is possibly TRBD1 or TRBD2 (5 bases each). Germline V CDR1 and CDR2: MNHNS, SASEGT. The CDR3 extends over 12 amino acids. V was trimmed by 7 bases and J by 4 bases, leaving 11 bases between them. The CDR3 nucleotides are TGTGCCAGCACGGGGACGGGGTACGAGCAGTACTTC. It encodes CASTGTGYEQYF.

In this sample, this clone turned up once. The V call is TRBV10-3, the J call TRBJ2-1; 11 nucleotides align to TRBD2. Germline assignment: CDR1 ENHRY and CDR2 SYGVKD. V shed 11 bases, J shed 7 bases, and the junction held 16 bases outside the gene matches. The length of the CDR3 is 16 residues. CDR3 region: CASSVGGLAGPNEQFF. The CDR3 DNA follows: TGTGCCTCAAGTGTGGGAGGACTAGCGGGCCCTAATGAGCAGTTCTTC.

This chain links TRBV6-4 with TRBJ1-6; 8 bases are a match to TRBD1. The germline gives CDR1 MRHNA, CDR2 SNTAGT. The CDR3 loop spans 13 amino acids. J gave up 14 bases and V 0 bases, and 3 bases lay outside the gene matches. The CDR3 loop is CASSDSAGGTLHF. The CDR3 region has the DNA TGTGCCAGCAGTGACTCTGCAGGGGGCACCCTCCACTTT.

With regard to this clone: One junction end disagrees with the germline gene, perhaps due to a read error. The V and J genes are TRBV6-5 and TRBJ2-7; 8 bases fit TRBD1. The CDR3 totals 11 residues. The V gene's germline CDR1 is MNHEY and CDR2 SVGAGI. CDR3 residues: CASSRDRMEWF. The CDR3 DNA reads TGTGCCAGCAGCCGGGACAGGATGGAGTGGTTC.

The rearrangement uses TRBV7-9 and TRBJ2-2; D unresolved. The V and J ends lost 2 bases and 4 bases respectively, with 14 bases between them. Germline CDR1 reads SEHNR; CDR2 reads FQNEAQ (reference sequence). There are 16 residues in the CDR3. The CDR3 coding sequence is TGTGCCAGCAGCTTACGCACCGGGTCGGGCACCGGGGAGCTGTTTTTT. Protein sequence: CASSLRTGSGTGELFF.

The chain has TRBV6-6 and TRBJ2-2, with 8 bases identical to TRBD2. Germline V CDR1 and CDR2: MNHNY, SVGAGI (reference sequence). The CDR3 length is 16 residues. J was trimmed by 0 bases and V by 6 bases; bases with no gene match: 6. CDR3 residues: CASSFTSGANTGELFF. As DNA, the CDR3 is TGTGCCAGCAGCTTTACTAGCGGAGCGAACACCGGGGAGCTGTTTTTT.

The chain has TRBV28 and TRBJ2-5; 10 nucleotides line up with TRBD1. There are 14 residues in the CDR3. The germline V gene has CDR1 MDHEN and CDR2 SYDVKM. After removal of 4 bases from V and 3 bases from J, the junction contained 2 bases not matched to a gene. The CDR3 region has the DNA TGTGCCAGCAGTTCCGGACAGGGGGAAGAGACCCAGTACTTC. Its translation is CASSSGQGEETQYF.

DNA of the CDR3: TGTGCCAGCAGCTTAGATGAGGGGATGGACAATCAGCCCCAGCATTTT. It yields the protein CASSLDEGMDNQPQHF. The chain uses TRBV11-3 and TRBJ1-5; possibly TRBD1 for D (5 bases). Per germline, CDR1 SGHNT and CDR2 YENEEA. CDR3 size: 16 residues. The V end lost 0 bases, the J end lost 3 bases, and 12 bases lay between the germline ends. Based on the CDR3 plus reference TRBV11-3 and TRBJ1-5, the full variable domain is EAGVVQSPRYKIIEKKQPVAFWCNPISGHNTLYWYLQNLGQGPELLIRYENEEAVDDSQLPKDRFSAERLKGVDSTLKIQPAELGDSAVYLCASSLDEGMDNQPQHFGDGTRLSIL.

The J gene is TRBJ1-6, the V gene TRBV30; maybe TRBD1 (6 bases). The germline V and J ends were trimmed by 2 bases and 5 bases, with 13 bases remaining between them. This CDR3 region has 15 residues. The germline V gene encodes CDR1 GTSNPN and CDR2 SVGIG (reference sequence). In DNA form, the CDR3 reads TGTGCCTGGAGTCGGGGGGGCCGGGATAATTCACCCCTCCACTTT. It translates to CAWSRGGRDNSPLHF.

This rearrangement joins TRBV11-2 to TRBJ2-1, with D uncertain. The CDR3 extends over 15 amino acids. Trimming stripped 0 bases from V and 4 bases from J, with 10 bases between. Per germline, CDR1 SGHAT and CDR2 FQNNGV. The CDR3 protein is CASSLDRARYNEQFF. The CDR3 DNA follows: TGTGCCAGCAGCTTAGATAGGGCTAGATACAATGAGCAGTTCTTC.

The rearrangement links TRBV7-8 to TRBJ2-3; 7 nucleotides agree with TRBD2. Germline CDR1 is SGHVS and CDR2 is FQNEAQ. The CDR3 totals 16 residues. V lost 5 bases and J lost 4; bases outside the gene matches: 12. CDR3 amino acids: CASSLQAGPTPDTQYF. CDR3 nucleotides: TGTGCCAGCAGCCTCCAAGCGGGACCCACCCCAGATACGCAGTATTTT.

The chain uses TRBV11-3 and TRBJ2-7; D is possibly TRBD2 (6 bases). This CDR3 contains 14 residues. Germline V gives CDR1 SGHNT, CDR2 YENEEA. Deletions cut 5 bases from V and 2 bases from J, with 13 bases between. This chain's CDR3 is CASSPGGIPYEQYF. The CDR3 nucleotides are TGTGCCAGCAGCCCAGGCGGGATTCCCTACGAGCAGTACTTC.

This clone was detected only once. V is TRBV27 and J is TRBJ1-2; weak D call: TRBD1 (5 bases). There are 12 residues in the CDR3. V shed 3 bases and J shed 8 bases, with 10 bases lying between them. CDR1 and CDR2 from the germline V gene are MNHEY and SMNVEV (reference sequence). The CDR3 DNA follows: TGTGCCAGCAGTTTGTGGGGGGAAGGCTACACCTTC. It translates to CASSLWGEGYTF.

On this clone itself: A read error may be the cause here, since a much bigger clone is one base away. The chain has TRBV11-1 and TRBJ1-5; TRBD1 matches 9 bases. The CDR3 is made up of 13 amino acids. Germline assignment: CDR1 SGHAT and CDR2 FQDESV (reference sequence). Trimming took 5 bases from V and 7 from J; bases not matched to a gene: 3. As DNA, the CDR3 is TGTGCCAGCAGCGGGGACAGGGACCAGCCCCAGCATTTT. It translates to CASSGDRDQPQHF.

J is TRBJ2-7 and V is TRBV7-2; 8 positions agree with TRBD1. Germline CDR1 and CDR2: SGHTA and FQGNSA. The CDR3 runs to 14 residues. V was pared by 7 bases and J by 4 bases, with 9 bases of the junction left unmatched. This CDR3 is CASNPSGGAYEQYF. For the CDR3, the DNA is TGTGCCAGCAACCCCTCAGGGGGCGCTTACGAGCAGTACTTC.

The chain employs TRBV6-1 and TRBJ2-3; 10 bases are a match to TRBD2. Trimming took 7 bases from V and 0 from J; bases not matched to a gene: 4. The CDR3 consists of 15 residues. Germline-derived CDR1 and CDR2 are MNHNS and SASEGT. The DNA of the CDR3 is TGTGCCAGCACTCAACTAGCGGGGAGCACAGATACGCAGTATTTT. Protein sequence: CASTQLAGSTDTQYF.

Details on this clone: The same CDR3 also results from other DNA sequences found in this sample. The chain employs TRBV11-1 and TRBJ1-1, with TRBD1 identical over 10 bases. The trim removed 5 bases at V and 5 bases at J, leaving 5 bases unmatched. The germline gives CDR1 SGHAT, CDR2 FQDESV (reference sequence). There are 14 residues in the CDR3. In DNA, the CDR3 is TGTGCCAGCAGCCCGACAGGGGGCGGAACTGAAGCTTTCTTT. This codes for CASSPTGGGTEAFF.

The chain is built from TRBV9 and TRBJ2-2, with D perhaps matching TRBD2 (7 bases). The V and J ends lost 0 bases and 5 bases respectively, with 11 bases between them. This CDR3 comprises 15 residues. Germline assignment: CDR1 SGDLS and CDR2 YYNGEE. The CDR3 DNA sequence: TGTGCCAGCAGCGTAGTCGGGGGGCCTACCGGGGAGCTGTTTTTT. Translating gives CASSVVGGPTGELFF.

The chain uses TRBV5-4 and TRBJ2-3; 7 nucleotides align to TRBD2. Trimming removed 7 bases from V and 1 base from J; junction bases left unmatched: 6. This CDR3 is 14 amino acids long. The V gene's germline CDR1 is SGHNT and CDR2 YYREEE (reference sequence). CDR3 in DNA: TGTGCCAGCCCGCCCCTAGCGGGCACAGATACGCAGTATTTT. It yields the protein CASPPLAGTDTQYF.